Below, one T cell receptor beta chain is given with its context. The sample holds other DNA sequences that translate to the same CDR3. In the source study's methods: Scientists estimated how many nucleated cells there were by amplifying reference gene primers. The data were produced by immunoSEQ multiplex PCR, yet TCRdb's version contains in-frame clones alone and is incomplete. V, J and clone size reflect that table, while D and trimming were determined from the DNA. The data show a few hundred thousand clones, about nine tenths seen once. This sample was taken from a study of blood T cell repertoires in COVID-19. For the study at large: The origin of the acute and convalescent COVID-19 samples was the United States, Italy and Spain.

There are 15 residues in the CDR3. V was clipped by 4 bases and J by 6 bases; unmatched bases: 5. Germline V gene sequence: CDR1 LNHDA, CDR2 SQIVND (reference sequence). The origin of this receptor is a person aged 18-30 years with COVID-19, enrolled during active disease. Sequenced material: peripheral blood. V gene TRBV19 combines with J gene TRBJ2-3; 12 nucleotides line up with TRBD1. The CDR3 DNA reads as TGTGCCAGTAGTACCCGGGACAGGGGGCCTGATACGCAGTATTTT. Protein product: CASSTRDRGPDTQYF.